Below, 14 T cell receptor beta chains from the same sample are listed, as sequenced in a study of vaccination and CD4 T cells after COVID-19. No antigen has been assigned to these receptors. Cultured CD4+ T-cell DNA underwent Oncomine TCR Beta short-read sequencing. TCRdb reprocessed the PCR reads with MiXCR, giving one entry per CDR3 protein. This table holds about 25,000 distinct CDR3 sequences, roughly 45% found once. Indicated treatment: roughly ten-day PBMC culture with coronavirus spike peptide pools or control peptides (ViraFEST assay). Sequenced sample: CD4+ T cells from blood, cultured in vitro. These receptor sequences come from a human donor who had recovered from COVID-19.

This clonotype turned up a few times. The rearrangement joins TRBV20-1 to TRBJ1-5; D remains unclear. This CDR3 has 16 amino acids. CDR1 is DFQATT and CDR2 is SNEGSKA in the germline V gene (reference sequence). Trimming took off 1 base at V and 1 base at J, with 14 bases between the two ends. The CDR3 loop is CSARGTGSGSNQPQHF. Here the CDR3 DNA reads TGCAGTGCTAGAGGCACCGGGTCCGGGAGCAATCAGCCCCAGCATTTT.

This clonotype has a handful of counts. The chain is built from TRBV12-3 or TRBV12-4 and TRBJ1-6, with 7 bases matching TRBD1. This CDR3 contains 15 residues. J gave up 10 bases and V 7 bases, and 13 bases lay outside the gene matches. CDR3: CASTPWPGGDSPLHF. The CDR3 coding sequence is TGTGCCAGCACCCCATGGCCAGGGGGTGACTCACCCCTCCACTTT.

This rearrangement joins TRBV2 to TRBJ1-1, with 8 bases identical to TRBD1. Germline trimming cut 4 bases from V and 8 bases from J; bases unmatched to any gene: 15. Germline loops: CDR1 SNHLY, CDR2 FYNNEI. There are 16 residues in the CDR3. The DNA for the CDR3 is TGTGCCAGCAGTGTTTTTGGCAGGGGGCTTGATATCGAAGCTTTCTTT. It encodes CASSVFGRGLDIEAFF.

The chain has TRBV7-2 and TRBJ1-2; possible D gene TRBD1, 5 bases. The CDR3 has 12 amino acids. Per germline, CDR1 SGHTA and CDR2 FQGNSA. V shed 5 bases and J shed 7 bases, with 11 bases lying between them. CDR3 protein: CASSIRDSGYTF. As DNA, the CDR3 is TGTGCCAGCAGCATCAGGGATAGTGGCTACACCTTC.

This clonotype was seen only a few times. The rearrangement uses TRBV28 and TRBJ2-7, with D possibly matching TRBD2 (5 bases). CDR1 is MDHEN, CDR2 SYDVKM, per germline. This CDR3 has 19 amino acids. V was pared by 5 bases and J by 0 bases, with 26 bases between. CDR3 DNA sequence: TGTGCCAGCAGTCCATCCCCTTTCCTCCGTGGGGAGATCTCCTACGAGCAGTACTTC. Amino acid sequence: CASSPSPFLRGEISYEQYF.

This chain's CDR3 is CASSPVTETYYGYTF. DNA for the CDR3: TGTGCCAGCTCACCTGTGACAGAGACTTACTATGGCTACACCTTC. The chain combines TRBV18 with TRBJ1-2; TRBD1 is a possible D gene (5 bases). Germline lookup yields CDR1 KGHSH and CDR2 LQKENI. Trimming cost V 3 bases and J 3 bases, with 14 bases left between them. The CDR3 loop spans 15 amino acids.

The V gene is TRBV28, the J gene TRBJ2-2; 10 bases align to TRBD1. Germline V gene data show CDR1 as MDHEN and CDR2 as SYDVKM. This CDR3 spans 16 amino acids. V was pared by 5 bases and J by 5 bases, with 8 bases of the junction left unmatched. The CDR3 DNA follows: TGTGCCAGCAGTACTAAGGGACAGGGGACAACCGGGGAGCTGTTTTTT. It specifies CASSTKGQGTTGELFF.

This clonotype has only a few counts. The rearrangement joins TRBV7-2 to TRBJ2-3, with TRBD2 matching over 8 bases. The V gene end was trimmed by 4 bases and the J gene end by 8 bases; junction bases not matched to a gene: 2. CDR3 length: 12 amino acids. Germline V gene sequence: CDR1 SGHTA, CDR2 FQGNSA. CDR3 sequence (DNA): TGTGCCAGCAGCTATACTAGCGGTACGCAGTATTTT. Protein: CASSYTSGTQYF. Together with reference TRBV7-2 and TRBJ2-3, the CDR3 gives the full variable domain: GAGVSQSPSNKVTEKGKDVELRCDPISGHTALYWYRQSLGQGLEFLIYFQGNSAPDKSGLPSDRFSAERTGGSVSTLTIQRTQQEDSAVYLCASSYTSGTQYFGPGTRLTVL.

This chain's CDR3 is CSASKGGTSTGELFF. The CDR3, as DNA: TGCAGTGCTAGTAAAGGGGGCACCTCTACCGGGGAGCTGTTTTTT. The chain has TRBV20-1 and TRBJ2-2, with TRBD1 matching 7 bases. In germline, CDR1 is DFQATT, CDR2 SNEGSKA (reference sequence). The CDR3 extends over 15 amino acids. The trim removed 3 bases at V and 5 bases at J, leaving 9 bases unmatched.

The chain has TRBV5-4 and TRBJ2-7; 8 positions agree with TRBD1. This CDR3 is built from 14 residues. V shed 3 bases, J shed 3 bases, and the junction held 5 bases outside the gene matches. In germline, CDR1 is SGHNT, CDR2 YYREEE (reference sequence). CDR3: CASSSDRASYEQYF. CDR3 nucleotide sequence: TGTGCCAGCAGCTCGGACAGGGCGAGCTACGAGCAGTACTTC.

J is TRBJ2-7 and V is TRBV27; the match to TRBD2 covers 10 bases. Germline CDR1 and CDR2: MNHEY and SMNVEV (reference sequence). J lost 4 bases, V lost 5 bases, and 11 bases had no gene match. This CDR3 is built from 16 residues. In DNA, the CDR3 is TGTGCCAGCAGTCTTCTAGCGGGAGTTGTCCCATACGAGCAGTACTTC. Its protein is CASSLLAGVVPYEQYF.

The rearrangement joins TRBV7-3 to TRBJ2-1; tentative D call: TRBD2 (6 bases). Germline assignment: CDR1 SGHTA and CDR2 FQGTGA. This CDR3 contains 15 residues. V was trimmed by 3 bases and J by 5 bases, leaving 14 bases between them. CDR3 region: CASSLSPGAHNEQFF. CDR3 in DNA: TGTGCCAGCAGCTTGTCACCGGGAGCCCACAATGAGCAGTTCTTC. The whole variable domain, remainder taken from reference TRBV7-3 and TRBJ2-1, is GAGVSQTPSNKVTEKGKYVELRCDPISGHTALYWYRQSLGQGPEFLIYFQGTGAADDSGLPNDRFFAVRPEGSVSTLKIQRTERGDSAVYLCASSLSPGAHNEQFFGPGTRLTVL.

The chain carries TRBV6-1 and TRBJ1-1; 9 nucleotides line up with TRBD1. Unmatched junction bases numbered 5, after V lost 6 bases and J lost 0 bases. The CDR3 sequence is 15 residues long. Germline loops: CDR1 MNHNS, CDR2 SASEGT. The CDR3 here is CASSGTGSMNTEAFF. In DNA form, the CDR3 reads TGTGCCAGCAGCGGGACAGGGAGTATGAACACTGAAGCTTTCTTT.

V usage is TRBV20-1 and J usage is TRBJ2-4; D not resolved. Trimming stripped 1 base from V and 8 bases from J, with 15 bases between. The CDR3 spans 14 residues. The germline V gene encodes CDR1 DFQATT and CDR2 SNEGSKA (reference sequence). The CDR3 DNA reads as TGCAGTGCTAGAGTCCGGGTCGTAGGAGACATTCAGTACTTC. This translates into CSARVRVVGDIQYF.